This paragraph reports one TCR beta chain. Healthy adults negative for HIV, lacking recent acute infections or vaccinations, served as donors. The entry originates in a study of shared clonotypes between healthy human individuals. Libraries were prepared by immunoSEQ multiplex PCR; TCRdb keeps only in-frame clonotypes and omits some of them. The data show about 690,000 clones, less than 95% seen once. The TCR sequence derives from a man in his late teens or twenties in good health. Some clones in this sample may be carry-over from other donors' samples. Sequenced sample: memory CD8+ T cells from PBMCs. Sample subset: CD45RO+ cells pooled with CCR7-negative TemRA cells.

Written as DNA, the CDR3 is TGTGCCAGCAGTGTAATTTGGACTAGCGGGAGGATAGAGACCCAGTACTTC. Translating gives CASSVIWTSGRIETQYF. The V gene is TRBV6-1, the J gene TRBJ2-5; TRBD2 matches 14 bases. In germline, CDR1 is MNHNS, CDR2 SASEGT. Trimming at V came to 4 bases and at J to 4 bases, leaving 8 bases not matched to a gene. The length of the CDR3 is 17 residues.